This TCR beta chain was identified in a study of HIV-infected patients and healthy controls. This clonotype was seen a handful of times. Its antigen is undetermined. Regarding the study as a whole: Diversity differences between study cohorts were not due to their slight age and sex differences. CMV-associated CDR3s mostly grew nonsignificantly during therapy, while HIV-associated CDR3s declined significantly. In healthy controls, MAIT alpha CDR3s were common; in HIV+ repertoires, severely depleted.

No cell fractionation was done, so the repertoire covers all unsorted peripheral blood T cells. Alpha and beta constant-region primers primed reverse transcription of approximately 460 ng RNA. Separate chain-specific third strand synthesis with multiplexing indices produced the alpha and beta libraries. A 5' RACE adapter with a random hexamer and the SP2 primer site was joined to cDNA. TCRdb passed the 5' RACE reads through MiXCR, listing each CDR3 protein once. Here the sample spans over 15,000 distinct CDR3 sequences, around 5.5% being singletons. The ends lost 4 bases at V and 1 base at J; junction bases unmatched: 16. Germline V gene data show CDR1 as SQVTM and CDR2 as ANQGSEA. The CDR3 contains 18 residues.

The TCR originated in an adult in good health. This chain uses TRBV29-1 with TRBJ1-3; 7 bases agree with TRBD1. The sample was blood. The CDR3 nucleotides read TGCAGCGTTGCTCGTGTTTCGTCGGAGACAGGGTCTGGAAACACCATATATTTT. This encodes CSVARVSSETGSGNTIYF. Variable domain in full (rest from reference TRBV29-1 and TRBJ1-3): SAVISQKPSRDICQRGTSLTIQCQVDSQVTMMFWYRQQPGQSLTLIATANQGSEATYESGFVIDKFPISRPNLTFSTLTVSNMSPEDSSIYLCSVARVSSETGSGNTIYFGEGSWLTVV.